This T cell receptor (beta chain) originates from a study of CD8 T cells in ankylosing spondylitis. V shed 8 bases and J shed 6 bases, with 10 bases lying between them. The length of the CDR3 is 12 residues. Findings and caveats of the study: It appeared that ankylosing spondylitis blood was characterized by a TCR beta motif of roughly 8 highly homologous variants. Clones tied to disease were said to be significantly enriched in matched ankylosing spondylitis synovial fluid.

This clonotype came up many times. Its antigen is undetermined. TCRdb itself ran the 5' RACE reads through MiXCR, one entry per CDR3 protein. The table includes around 330,000 distinct CDR3 sequences, about 9.9% detected once. The origin of this receptor is a female donor with ankylosing spondylitis or in good health (not recorded which). This chain connects TRBV12-3 or TRBV12-4 to TRBJ2-2; possibly TRBD1 for D (5 bases). The sample taken for sequencing was blood, either unsorted or a sorted T cell fraction (not recorded which). CDR3 amino acids: CASHQGAGELFF. In DNA form, the CDR3 reads TGTGCCAGCCATCAAGGGGCCGGGGAGCTGTTTTTT.